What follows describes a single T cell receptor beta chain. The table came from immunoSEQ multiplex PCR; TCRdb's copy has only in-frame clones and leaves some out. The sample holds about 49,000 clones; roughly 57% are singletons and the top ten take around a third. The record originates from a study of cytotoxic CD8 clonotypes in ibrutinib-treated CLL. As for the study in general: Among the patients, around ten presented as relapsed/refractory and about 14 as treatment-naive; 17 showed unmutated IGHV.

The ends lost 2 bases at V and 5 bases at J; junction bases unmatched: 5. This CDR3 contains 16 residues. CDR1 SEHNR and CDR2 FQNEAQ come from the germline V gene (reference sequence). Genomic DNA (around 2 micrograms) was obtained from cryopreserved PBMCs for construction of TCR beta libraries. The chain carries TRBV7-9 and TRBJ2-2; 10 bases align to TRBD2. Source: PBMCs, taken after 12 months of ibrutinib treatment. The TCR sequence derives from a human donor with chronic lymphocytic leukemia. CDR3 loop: CASSLIVTSGTGELFF. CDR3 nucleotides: TGTGCCAGCAGCTTAATTGTGACTAGCGGGACCGGGGAGCTGTTTTTT.